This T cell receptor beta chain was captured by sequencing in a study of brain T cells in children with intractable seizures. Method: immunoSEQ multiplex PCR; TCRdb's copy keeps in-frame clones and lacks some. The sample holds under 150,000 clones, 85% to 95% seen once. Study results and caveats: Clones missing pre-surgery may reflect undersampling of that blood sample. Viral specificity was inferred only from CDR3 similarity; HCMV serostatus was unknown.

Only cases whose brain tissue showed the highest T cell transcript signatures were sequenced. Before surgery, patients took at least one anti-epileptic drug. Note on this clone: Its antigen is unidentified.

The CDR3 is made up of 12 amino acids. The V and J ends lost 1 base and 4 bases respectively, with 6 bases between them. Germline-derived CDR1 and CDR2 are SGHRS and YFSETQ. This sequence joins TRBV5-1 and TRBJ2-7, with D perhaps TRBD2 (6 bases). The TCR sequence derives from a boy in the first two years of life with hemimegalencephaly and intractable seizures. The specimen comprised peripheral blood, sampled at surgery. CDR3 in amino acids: CASSLRGYEQYF. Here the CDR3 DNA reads TGCGCCAGCAGCTTGCGGGGGTACGAGCAGTACTTC.